The 23 T cell receptor beta chains below come from one sample, sequenced in a study of blood T cell repertoires in COVID-19. Assay used: immunoSEQ multiplex PCR; TCRdb lists only in-frame clones, some missing. Of 150,000 to 200,000 clones listed, 84% are singletons. Sequencing used peripheral blood. Receptors originate from a man aged 18-30 years with active or convalescent COVID-19.

This sequence joins TRBV18 and TRBJ2-1; possible D gene TRBD1, 5 bases. The germline V gene encodes CDR1 KGHSH and CDR2 LQKENI. The CDR3 sequence is 14 residues long. V lost 3 bases and J 6 bases, leaving 12 bases between the germline ends. The CDR3 loop is CASSPRQGANEQFF. The CDR3 DNA reads as TGTGCCAGCTCACCTCGCCAGGGTGCCAATGAGCAGTTCTTC.

The rearrangement joins TRBV4-1 to TRBJ1-4; the D gene is possibly TRBD1 (5 bases). Looked up from germline, CDR1 is MGHRA and CDR2 is YSYEKL. This CDR3 is 12 amino acids long. Trimming pared 2 bases from V and 12 bases from J, leaving 10 bases between. The CDR3 reads CASSQSGGELFF. The CDR3 DNA reads as TGCGCCAGCAGCCAATCCGGAGGGGAACTGTTTTTT.

CDR3 region: CASATDNFDQPQHF. CDR3 coding DNA: TGTGCCAGTGCCACTGACAATTTTGATCAGCCCCAGCATTTT. The V and J genes are TRBV19 and TRBJ1-5; D unresolved. Germline CDR1 LNHDA, CDR2 SQIVND (reference sequence). The V gene lost 8 bases and the J gene lost 5 bases, with 16 bases spanning the gap. The CDR3 is 14 residues long.

The CDR3 DNA follows: TGTGCCAGCAGCTTGGGACAGGGGGCGGTTGGCGGGGAGCTGTTTTTT. This translates into CASSLGQGAVGGELFF. V gene TRBV5-4 combines with J gene TRBJ2-2, with TRBD1 identical over 10 bases. CDR3 size: 16 residues. Trimming at V came to 0 bases and at J to 7 bases, leaving 6 bases not matched to a gene. Germline V CDR1 and CDR2: SGHNT, YYREEE (reference sequence).

J is TRBJ1-5 and V is TRBV19, with a weak D call TRBD1 (6 bases). This CDR3 is 15 amino acids long. V lost 6 bases, J lost 2 bases, and 14 bases lay in between. CDR1 is LNHDA and CDR2 is SQIVND in the germline V gene (reference sequence). The CDR3 is CASRGGGAGNQPQHF. In DNA, the CDR3 is TGTGCCAGTAGAGGAGGGGGGGCAGGCAATCAGCCCCAGCATTTT. Full variable domain (outside the CDR3, taken from reference TRBV19 and TRBJ1-5): DGGITQSPKYLFRKEGQNVTLSCEQNLNHDAMYWYRQDPGQGLRLIYYSQIVNDFQKGDIAEGYSVSREKKESFPLTVTSAQKNPTAFYLCASRGGGAGNQPQHFGDGTRLSIL.

The chain's CDR3 is CASSQARGSNTGELFF. CDR3 bases: TGTGCCAGCAGCCAAGCCAGGGGATCGAACACCGGGGAGCTGTTTTTT. The chain couples TRBV3-1 (or the pseudogene TRBV3-2) to TRBJ2-2; D perhaps matches TRBD1 (6 bases). The V end was cut by 1 base, the J end by 0 bases, with 9 bases between. The CDR3 has 16 residues. The germline V gene encodes CDR1 LGHDT and CDR2 YNNKEL (reference sequence).

This clone was counted a few times. This chain links TRBV5-5 with TRBJ1-4, with a possible D match to TRBD1 (5 bases). CDR1 SGHKS and CDR2 YYEKEE come from the germline V gene (reference sequence). The germline V and J ends were trimmed by 4 bases and 8 bases, with 18 bases remaining between them. This CDR3 is 15 amino acids long. The CDR3 loop is CASSNPGSQREKLFF. The CDR3 nucleotides read TGTGCCAGCAGCAACCCAGGGTCGCAAAGAGAAAAACTGTTTTTT.

The rearrangement joins TRBV11-2 to TRBJ1-3; D ambiguous. CDR3 length: 14 amino acids. Germline CDR1 reads SGHAT; CDR2 reads FQNNGV. Trimming took off 5 bases at V and 0 bases at J, with 8 bases between the two ends. In nucleotides, the CDR3 is TGTGCCAGCAGCGCACTTAGCTCTGGAAACACCATATATTTT. It codes for CASSALSSGNTIYF.

This clone has more than one count but fewer than ten. J is TRBJ1-2 and V is TRBV20-1; TRBD1 matches 10 bases. The CDR3 loop spans 16 amino acids. The junction had 11 bases not matched to a gene; V was cut back by 3 bases and J by 4 bases. CDR1 and CDR2 (germline): DFQATT, SNEGSKA (reference sequence). CDR3 DNA: TGCAGTGCTAGTGCCCGGACAGGGGGAGGCATCTATGGCTACACCTTC. This encodes CSASARTGGGIYGYTF.

This sequence joins TRBV9 and TRBJ2-1; 13 bases are a match to TRBD2. CDR1 is SGDLS, CDR2 YYNGEE, per germline. J lost 3 bases, V lost 1 base, and 10 bases had no gene match. This CDR3 region has 19 residues. The CDR3 bases are TGTGCCAGCAGCGTAACAACCGGGACTAGCGGGACTCTCTACAATGAGCAGTTCTTC. Translating it yields CASSVTTGTSGTLYNEQFF.

The gene calls are TRBV28 and TRBJ1-2, with TRBD1 matching over 8 bases. The CDR3 consists of 15 residues. Germline assignment: CDR1 MDHEN and CDR2 SYDVKM. The V and J ends lost 6 bases and 4 bases, in that order; junction bases with no gene match: 10. The CDR3 region is CASSYRDRSLYGYTF. DNA for the CDR3: TGTGCCAGCAGCTACCGGGACAGGAGTCTCTATGGCTACACCTTC.

This chain uses TRBV6-5 with TRBJ2-2; 11 bases are a match to TRBD2. V lost 6 bases to trimming and J lost 1 base; unmatched junction nucleotides: 1. CDR3 length: 15 amino acids. Germline CDR1 reads MNHEY; CDR2 reads SVGAGI. The CDR3 DNA follows: TGTGCCAGCAGGGGACTAGCGGTGAACACCGGGGAGCTGTTTTTT. This translates into CASRGLAVNTGELFF.

The chain combines TRBV5-8 with TRBJ2-7, with 7 bases identical to TRBD1. Germline V gene lookup returns CDR1 SGHTS and CDR2 YDEGEE. The V gene end was trimmed by 4 bases and the J gene end by 0 bases; junction bases not matched to a gene: 7. The CDR3 loop spans 15 amino acids. The CDR3 DNA sequence: TGTGCCAGCAGCCGGGGACAGCCTAGCTCCTACGAGCAGTACTTC. Its protein product is CASSRGQPSSYEQYF.

The chain uses TRBV6-6 and TRBJ1-5, with 9 bases that match TRBD1. Per germline, CDR1 MNHNY and CDR2 SVGAGI (reference sequence). After removal of 7 bases from V and 7 bases from J, the junction contained 5 bases not matched to a gene. This CDR3 region has 13 residues. DNA for the CDR3: TGTGCCAGCAACAGGGGGCGCGGACAGCCCCAGCATTTT. Protein product: CASNRGRGQPQHF.

The chain combines TRBV7-9 with TRBJ1-2; D is uncertain. CDR1 SEHNR and CDR2 FQNEAQ come from the germline V gene (reference sequence). This CDR3 comprises 10 residues. V was cut by 3 bases and J by 8 bases, with 4 bases left in between. CDR3 residues: CASSFSGYTF. The DNA for the CDR3 is TGTGCCAGCAGCTTCTCGGGCTACACCTTC.

The chain carries TRBV7-8 and TRBJ2-5, with D perhaps matching TRBD2 (6 bases). Deletions cut 5 bases from V and 3 bases from J, with 19 bases between. The length of the CDR3 is 16 residues. Germline V gene lookup returns CDR1 SGHVS and CDR2 FQNEAQ. This chain's CDR3 is CASSPAGLAGKETQYF. The CDR3 bases are TGTGCCAGCAGCCCAGCAGGTCTGGCGGGGAAAGAGACCCAGTACTTC.

The chain couples TRBV7-8 to TRBJ2-2; 8 nucleotides line up with TRBD2. The germline CDR1 and CDR2 sequences are SGHVS and FQNEAQ. V was pared by 5 bases and J by 2 bases, with 7 bases of the junction left unmatched. The CDR3 is 16 amino acids. CDR3 protein: CASSRISGINTGELFF. CDR3 nucleotides: TGTGCCAGCAGCCGGATTAGCGGGATAAACACCGGGGAGCTGTTTTTT.

The rearrangement uses TRBV6-2 or TRBV6-3 and TRBJ2-7; D possibly corresponds to TRBD1 (5 bases). V was pared by 3 bases and J by 5 bases, with 14 bases between. The CDR3 is made up of 14 amino acids. The germline gives CDR1 MNHEY, CDR2 SVGEGT. The CDR3 protein is CASSYFGAPHEQYF. The CDR3 nucleotides read TGTGCCAGCAGTTATTTTGGGGCACCCCACGAGCAGTACTTC.

This clone was counted once. V usage is TRBV5-1 and J usage is TRBJ1-5, with TRBD1 as a possible D gene (5 bases). The germline V gene has CDR1 SGHRS and CDR2 YFSETQ. Trimming removed 2 bases at V and 2 bases at J, with 20 bases between. The CDR3 runs 18 residues. In DNA form, the CDR3 reads TGCGCCAGCAGCTTTCTGACAGCGAAGTGGGTCGGCAATCAGCCCCAGCATTTT. This translates into CASSFLTAKWVGNQPQHF.

This clone has a handful of counts. The CDR3, as DNA: TGTGCCAGCAGTAGAGGCGGGGATTGGAATGAAAAACTGTTTTTT. Encoded protein: CASSRGGDWNEKLFF. The chain is built from TRBV27 and TRBJ1-4; no definite D call. The CDR3 extends over 15 amino acids. CDR1 is MNHEY, CDR2 SMNVEV, per germline (reference sequence). V lost 5 bases to trimming and J lost 5 bases, with 15 bases between them.

This sequence joins TRBV7-9 and TRBJ2-7, with D uncertain. Trimming pared 0 bases from V and 4 bases from J, leaving 7 bases between. The CDR3 loop spans 13 amino acids. Per germline, CDR1 SEHNR and CDR2 FQNEAQ (reference sequence). The CDR3 here is CASSLASHYEQYF. As DNA, the CDR3 is TGTGCCAGCAGCTTAGCTAGTCATTACGAGCAGTACTTC.

The rearrangement joins TRBV7-8 to TRBJ2-1, with TRBD2 identical over 8 bases. The CDR3 is made up of 16 amino acids. V lost 5 bases and J lost 4; bases outside the gene matches: 10. Germline V lookup: CDR1 SGHVS, CDR2 FQNEAQ. The CDR3 DNA is TGTGCCAGCAGCGCCCCGAGAGCGGGAGAGTACAATGAGCAGTTCTTC. Amino acids: CASSAPRAGEYNEQFF.

V and J are TRBV19 and TRBJ2-1, with 7 bases aligning to TRBD1. CDR1 and CDR2 (germline): LNHDA, SQIVND (reference sequence). There are 14 residues in the CDR3. V trimming: 1 base; J trimming: 6 bases; junction bases outside the gene matches: 3. For the CDR3, the DNA is TGTGCCAGTAGTATAGGAGGGACAGTCAATGAGCAGTTCTTC. As protein: CASSIGGTVNEQFF.